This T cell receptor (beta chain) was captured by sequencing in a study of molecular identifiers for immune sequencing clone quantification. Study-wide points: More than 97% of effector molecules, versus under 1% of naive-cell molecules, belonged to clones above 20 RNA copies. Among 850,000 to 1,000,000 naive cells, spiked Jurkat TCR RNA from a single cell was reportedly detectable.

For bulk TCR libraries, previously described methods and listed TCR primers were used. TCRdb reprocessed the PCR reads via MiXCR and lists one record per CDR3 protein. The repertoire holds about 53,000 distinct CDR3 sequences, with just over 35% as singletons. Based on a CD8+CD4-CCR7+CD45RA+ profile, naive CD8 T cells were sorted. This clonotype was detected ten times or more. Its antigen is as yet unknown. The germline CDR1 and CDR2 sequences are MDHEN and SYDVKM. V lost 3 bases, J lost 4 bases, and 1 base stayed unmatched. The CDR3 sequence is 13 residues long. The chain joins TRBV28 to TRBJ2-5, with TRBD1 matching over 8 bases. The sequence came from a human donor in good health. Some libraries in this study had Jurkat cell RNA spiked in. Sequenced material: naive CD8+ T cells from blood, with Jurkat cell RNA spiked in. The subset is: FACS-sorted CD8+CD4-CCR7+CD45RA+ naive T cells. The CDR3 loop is CASSFGQGETQYF. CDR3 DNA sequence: TGTGCCAGCAGTTTCGGACAGGGAGAGACCCAGTACTTC.